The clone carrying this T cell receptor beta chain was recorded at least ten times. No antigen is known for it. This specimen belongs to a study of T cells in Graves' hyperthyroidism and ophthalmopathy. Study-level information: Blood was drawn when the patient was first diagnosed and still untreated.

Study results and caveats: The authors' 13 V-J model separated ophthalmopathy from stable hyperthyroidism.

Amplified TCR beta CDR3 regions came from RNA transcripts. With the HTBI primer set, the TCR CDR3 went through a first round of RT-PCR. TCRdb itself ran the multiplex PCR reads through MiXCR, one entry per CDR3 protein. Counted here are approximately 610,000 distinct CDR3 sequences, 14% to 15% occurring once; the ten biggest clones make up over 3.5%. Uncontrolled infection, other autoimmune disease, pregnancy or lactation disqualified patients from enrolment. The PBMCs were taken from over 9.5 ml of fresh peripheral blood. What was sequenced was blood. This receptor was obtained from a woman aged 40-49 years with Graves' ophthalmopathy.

The CDR3 spells CSASDDRREQYF. The CDR3 DNA reads TGCAGTGCTAGTGACGACAGGCGCGAGCAGTACTTC. The V and J genes are TRBV20-1 and TRBJ2-7; TRBD1 is a possible D gene (6 bases). The CDR3 consists of 12 residues. Germline lookup yields CDR1 DFQATT and CDR2 SNEGSKA (reference sequence). The V end lost 3 bases, the J end lost 6 bases, and 12 bases lay between the germline ends.